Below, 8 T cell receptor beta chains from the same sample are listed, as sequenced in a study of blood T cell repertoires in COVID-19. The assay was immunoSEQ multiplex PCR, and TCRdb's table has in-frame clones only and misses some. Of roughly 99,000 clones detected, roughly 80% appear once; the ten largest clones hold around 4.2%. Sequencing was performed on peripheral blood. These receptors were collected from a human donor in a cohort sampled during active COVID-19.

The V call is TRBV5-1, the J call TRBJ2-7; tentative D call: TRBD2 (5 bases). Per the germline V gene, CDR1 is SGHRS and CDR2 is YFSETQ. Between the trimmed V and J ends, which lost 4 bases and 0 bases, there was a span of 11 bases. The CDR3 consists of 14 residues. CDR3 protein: CASSPTSGSYEQYF. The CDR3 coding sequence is TGCGCCAGCAGCCCGACGAGCGGCTCCTACGAGCAGTACTTC.

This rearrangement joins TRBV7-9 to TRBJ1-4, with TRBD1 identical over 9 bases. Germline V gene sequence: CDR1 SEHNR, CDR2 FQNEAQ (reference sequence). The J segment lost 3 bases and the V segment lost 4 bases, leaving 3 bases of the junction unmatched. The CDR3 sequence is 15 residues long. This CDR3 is CASSWTGAPNEKLFF. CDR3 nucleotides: TGTGCCAGCAGCTGGACAGGGGCCCCTAATGAAAAACTGTTTTTT.

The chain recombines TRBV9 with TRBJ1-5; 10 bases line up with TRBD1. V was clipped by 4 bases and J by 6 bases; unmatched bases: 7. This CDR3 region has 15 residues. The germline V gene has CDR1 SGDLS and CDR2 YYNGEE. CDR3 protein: CASSSGQGYGQPQHF. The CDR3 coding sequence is TGTGCCAGCAGCTCGGGACAGGGGTATGGTCAGCCCCAGCATTTT.

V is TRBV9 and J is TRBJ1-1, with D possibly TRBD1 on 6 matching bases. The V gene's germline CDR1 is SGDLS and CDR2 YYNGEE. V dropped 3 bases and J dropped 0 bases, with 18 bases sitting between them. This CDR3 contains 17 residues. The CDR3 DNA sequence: TGTGCCAGCAGCGGGGGGGGGCGCGGCGGCATGAACACTGAAGCTTTCTTT. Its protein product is CASSGGGRGGMNTEAFF. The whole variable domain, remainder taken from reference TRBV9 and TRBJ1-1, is DSGVTQTPKHLITATGQRVTLRCSPRSGDLSVYWYQQSLDQGLQFLIQYYNGEERAKGNILERFSAQQFPDLHSELNLSSLELGDSALYFCASSGGGRGGMNTEAFFGQGTRLTVV.

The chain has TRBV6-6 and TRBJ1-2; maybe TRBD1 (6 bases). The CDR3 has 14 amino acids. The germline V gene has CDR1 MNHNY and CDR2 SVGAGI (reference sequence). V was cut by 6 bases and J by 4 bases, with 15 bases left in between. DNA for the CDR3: TGTGCCAGCAGGGATACAGGGCTAGGCTATGGCTACACCTTC. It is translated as CASRDTGLGYGYTF.

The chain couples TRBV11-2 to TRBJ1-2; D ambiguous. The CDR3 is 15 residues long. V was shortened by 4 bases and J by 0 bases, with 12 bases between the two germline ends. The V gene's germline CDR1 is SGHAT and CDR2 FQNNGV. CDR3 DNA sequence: TGTGCCAGCAGCTCCTTAGCTTGGGCTAACTATGGCTACACCTTC. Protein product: CASSSLAWANYGYTF. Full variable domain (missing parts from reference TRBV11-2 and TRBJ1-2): EAGVAQSPRYKIIEKRQSVAFWCNPISGHATLYWYQQILGQGPKLLIQFQNNGVVDDSQLPKDRFSAERLKGVDSTLKIQPAKLEDSAVYLCASSSLAWANYGYTFGSGTRLTVV.

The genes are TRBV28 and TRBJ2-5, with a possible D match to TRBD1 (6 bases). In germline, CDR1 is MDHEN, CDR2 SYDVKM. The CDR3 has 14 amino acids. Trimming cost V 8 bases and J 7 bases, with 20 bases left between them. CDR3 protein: CASVRDNGRGTQYF. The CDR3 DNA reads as TGTGCCAGCGTTCGGGACAACGGCCGGGGGACCCAGTACTTC.

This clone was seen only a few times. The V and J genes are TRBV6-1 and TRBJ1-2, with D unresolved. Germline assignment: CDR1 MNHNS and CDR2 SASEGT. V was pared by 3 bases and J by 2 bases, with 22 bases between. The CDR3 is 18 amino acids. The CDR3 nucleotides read TGTGCCAGCAGTGACCCTTTCGAGTCGGTCCAAATCAACTATGGCTACACCTTC. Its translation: CASSDPFESVQINYGYTF.